The 6 T cell receptor beta chains given below trace back to one sample, sequenced in a study of T cell clonotyping in hematopoietic cell transplantation. Sequencing was performed with immunoSEQ multiplex PCR; in TCRdb, only in-frame clones are kept and a portion is missing. The repertoire holds 15,000 to 20,000 clones, with about 61% as singletons. Material: PBMCs, obtained 30 days after allogeneic stem cell transplant. These receptor sequences come from a male patient in his fifties who had an allogeneic stem cell transplant from an unrelated donor, so T cells may come from the graft donor. Some clones in this sample may be carry-over from other donors' samples.

The rearrangement uses TRBV5-1 and TRBJ2-7; D gene unclear. CDR1 is SGHRS and CDR2 is YFSETQ in the germline V gene. The length of the CDR3 is 11 residues. V was trimmed by 4 bases and J by 2 bases, leaving 4 bases between them. The CDR3 sequence is CASSAAYEQYF. The CDR3 region has the DNA TGCGCCAGCAGCGCCGCCTACGAGCAGTACTTC.

The rearrangement uses TRBV4-1 and TRBJ1-2, with TRBD1 matching 7 bases. The germline gives CDR1 MGHRA, CDR2 YSYEKL. The length of the CDR3 is 13 residues. The trim removed 3 bases at V and 7 bases at J, leaving 5 bases unmatched. The CDR3 DNA sequence: TGCGCCAGCAGCCAGGTCACAGGGGTTGGCTACACCTTC. As protein: CASSQVTGVGYTF.

This clone appeared a few times. V gene TRBV25-1 combines with J gene TRBJ2-7; no reliable D call. The ends were cut back, 2 bases at V and 2 bases at J, with 13 bases in the middle. Germline V CDR1 and CDR2: MGHDK, SYGVNS. The CDR3 has 15 residues. This CDR3 is CASSEAQHSPYEQYF. The CDR3 nucleotides read TGTGCCAGCAGTGAAGCACAGCATTCTCCCTACGAGCAGTACTTC.

The chain links TRBV4-1 to TRBJ1-4; a weak D match, TRBD1 (5 bases). V was cut by 2 bases and J by 3 bases, with 16 bases left in between. Germline lookup yields CDR1 MGHRA and CDR2 YSYEKL. The CDR3 runs to 17 residues. CDR3 DNA: TGCGCCAGCAGCCAACTCCCCCCCCCAGGGTCTAATGAAAAACTGTTTTTT. Amino acid sequence: CASSQLPPPGSNEKLFF.

There are a few counts of this clone. This chain joins TRBV6-1 and TRBJ2-7; D not resolved. The CDR3 consists of 14 residues. The V and J ends lost 7 bases and 7 bases respectively, with 20 bases between them. The germline V gene encodes CDR1 MNHNS and CDR2 SASEGT. The CDR3 loop is CASTQRTGPWEQYF. For the CDR3, the DNA is TGTGCCAGCACCCAAAGGACGGGCCCCTGGGAGCAGTACTTC.

This clone was picked up one time. The CDR3 protein is CASSQGLAAATDTQYF. In DNA, the CDR3 is TGTGCCAGCAGCCAGGGACTAGCGGCCGCCACAGATACGCAGTATTTT. The chain has TRBV4-2 and TRBJ2-3; TRBD2 aligns across 11 bases. Germline CDR1 LGHNA, CDR2 YNFKEQ. V gave up 3 bases and J gave up 2 bases; unmatched junction bases: 4. This CDR3 is 16 amino acids long.